A selection of T cell receptor beta chains follows, all from one sample in a study of T cell changes during pregnancy in multiple sclerosis. Repertoires were generated with immunoSEQ multiplex PCR, while TCRdb's copy carries only in-frame clones and drops some. The top ten clones hold 5.5% to 7% of a sample with roughly 45,000 clones, approximately 95% of them seen once. The material was CD8+ T cells from peripheral blood mononuclear cells, obtained in the first trimester of pregnancy. All receptors come from a female donor with multiple sclerosis, enrolled in a pregnancy study. Each CDR3 is given without its conserved first and last residue. Clone size is stated in some rows and not others, as once, few, many or a class when expanded.

CDR3aa: ASSLVRAGDGANVLT; j_gene: TRBJ2-6; v_gene: TRBV7-9; abundance: .
CDR3aa: ASSLLAGDTDTQY; j_gene: TRBJ2-3; v_gene: TRBV5-6; abundance: .
CDR3aa: ASSLAGIVHEQY; j_gene: TRBJ2-7; v_gene: TRBV11-2; abundance: .
CDR3aa: ASRDPSGTELSGQY; j_gene: TRBJ2-3; v_gene: TRBV5-8; abundance: .
CDR3aa: ASSSGAEDTQY; j_gene: TRBJ2-3; v_gene: TRBV27; abundance: once
CDR3aa: ASSRLAGLYNEQF; j_gene: TRBJ2-1; v_gene: TRBV7-9; abundance: .
CDR3aa: ASSLRTGGNYEQY; j_gene: TRBJ2-7; v_gene: TRBV5-4; abundance: .
CDR3aa: AINEGRGFMNTEAF; j_gene: TRBJ1-1; v_gene: TRBV10-3; abundance: .
CDR3aa: ASSLAGGAYEQY; j_gene: TRBJ2-7; v_gene: TRBV4-1; abundance: .
CDR3aa: ASSPYLGSFEQY; j_gene: TRBJ2-7; v_gene: TRBV5-1; abundance: .
CDR3aa: ASGLVRGGNTIY; j_gene: TRBJ1-3; v_gene: TRBV12-5; abundance: .
CDR3aa: ASSPLAGGNEQF; j_gene: TRBJ2-1; v_gene: TRBV7-3; abundance: .
CDR3aa: ASGRQGGDTQY; j_gene: TRBJ2-3; v_gene: TRBV28; abundance: .
CDR3aa: ASSQVLAPTDTQY; j_gene: TRBJ2-3; v_gene: TRBV4-2; abundance: .
CDR3aa: ASSVGGDPRQF; j_gene: TRBJ2-1; v_gene: TRBV9; abundance: .
CDR3aa: ASRDTGVGNQPQH; j_gene: TRBJ1-5; v_gene: TRBV10-2; abundance: .
CDR3aa: ASSTGLAGGFADTQY; j_gene: TRBJ2-3; v_gene: TRBV19; abundance: .
CDR3aa: ASSPTSGTYEQY; j_gene: TRBJ2-7; v_gene: TRBV4-1; abundance: .
CDR3aa: ASSPRGGPSYEQY; j_gene: TRBJ2-7; v_gene: TRBV7-9; abundance: .
CDR3aa: ASRAGEFSNQPQH; j_gene: TRBJ1-5; v_gene: TRBV6-4; abundance: few
CDR3aa: ASSFGGYTGELF; j_gene: TRBJ2-2; v_gene: TRBV7-3; abundance: .
CDR3aa: ASSWHPTTGELF; j_gene: TRBJ2-2; v_gene: TRBV27; abundance: .
CDR3aa: SVDGLAGGPNGSYNEQF; j_gene: TRBJ2-1; v_gene: TRBV29-1; abundance: .
CDR3aa: ASSLGLAGTDEQF; j_gene: TRBJ2-1; v_gene: TRBV27; abundance: .
CDR3aa: ASSPLMDSRSNYGYT; j_gene: TRBJ1-2; v_gene: TRBV14; abundance: .
CDR3aa: ASWDRTPSTDTQY; j_gene: TRBJ2-3; v_gene: TRBV2; abundance: .
CDR3aa: AWSVQGLARTDTQY; j_gene: TRBJ2-3; v_gene: TRBV30; abundance: .
CDR3aa: ASSTRQDLNTEAF; j_gene: TRBJ1-1; v_gene: TRBV2; abundance: .
CDR3aa: ASSLVAGNTIY; j_gene: TRBJ1-3; v_gene: TRBV27; abundance: .
CDR3aa: ASRHPGGGEEAF; j_gene: TRBJ1-1; v_gene: TRBV6-5; abundance: .